Presented here are 17 T cell receptor beta chains from one specimen sequenced in a study of blood T cell repertoires in COVID-19. Here immunoSEQ multiplex PCR was the method, and the copy in TCRdb shows in-frame clones only, minus some. The sample records over 150,000 clones, roughly 84% being singletons. The specimen sequenced was peripheral blood. The receptors were sampled from a man at least 80 years old with COVID-19, enrolled during active disease.

The gene calls are TRBV7-2 and TRBJ2-7; 10 bases map to TRBD1. V was clipped by 3 bases and J by 4 bases; unmatched bases: 6. Per germline, CDR1 SGHTA and CDR2 FQGNSA. The CDR3 length is 15 residues. CDR3 protein: CASSFDRDRGYEQYF. The CDR3 DNA reads as TGTGCCAGCAGCTTTGACCGGGACAGGGGTTACGAGCAGTACTTC.

V usage is TRBV7-2 and J usage is TRBJ1-1, with 9 bases fitting TRBD1. The CDR3 runs 15 residues. J was trimmed by 3 bases and V by 4 bases; bases with no gene match: 6. CDR1 SGHTA and CDR2 FQGNSA come from the germline V gene. The CDR3: CASSWVTGGDTEAFF. For the CDR3, the DNA is TGTGCCAGCAGCTGGGTGACAGGGGGGGACACTGAAGCTTTCTTT.

V and J are TRBV7-2 and TRBJ2-3, with 13 positions matching TRBD2. CDR3 length equals 18 residues. CDR1 is SGHTA and CDR2 is FQGNSA in the germline V gene. V was pared by 5 bases and J by 0 bases, with 8 bases of the junction left unmatched. The CDR3 nucleotides are TGTGCCAGCAGCCCAGGACTAGCGGGGGTCTCTAGCACAGATACGCAGTATTTT. Residues: CASSPGLAGVSSTDTQYF.

This clone was observed a single time. The chain has TRBV10-3 and TRBJ1-1; perhaps TRBD1 as D (5 bases). Germline V gene data show CDR1 as ENHRY and CDR2 as SYGVKD. The length of the CDR3 is 14 residues. Trimming stripped 0 bases from V and 5 bases from J, with 10 bases between. The CDR3 is CAISESGEETEAFF. In DNA form, the CDR3 reads TGTGCCATCAGTGAGTCAGGGGAGGAGACTGAAGCTTTCTTT.

This rearrangement joins TRBV29-1 to TRBJ1-1; D perhaps matches TRBD1 (5 bases). The V gene's germline CDR1 is SQVTM and CDR2 ANQGSEA. The CDR3 sequence is 13 residues long. Between the trimmed V and J ends, which lost 5 bases and 0 bases, there was a span of 10 bases. The CDR3 is CSVTTQVNTEAFF. Here the CDR3 DNA reads TGCAGCGTTACTACACAGGTGAACACTGAAGCTTTCTTT.

V usage is TRBV5-1 and J usage is TRBJ2-2; 7 bases are a match to TRBD2. The CDR3 totals 16 residues. V was clipped by 0 bases and J by 3 bases; unmatched bases: 5. CDR1 is SGHRS and CDR2 is YFSETQ in the germline V gene. The CDR3 sequence: CASSLAVLADTGELFF. In nucleotides, the CDR3 is TGCGCCAGCAGCTTGGCCGTGCTAGCGGACACCGGGGAGCTGTTTTTT.

The rearrangement uses TRBV19 and TRBJ1-1, with D hard to call. The V and J ends lost 10 bases and 3 bases respectively, with 15 bases between them. CDR3 length equals 13 residues. Germline assignment: CDR1 LNHDA and CDR2 SQIVND (reference sequence). This CDR3 is CATAGSRDTEAFF. Here the CDR3 DNA reads TGTGCCACCGCCGGCAGTCGGGACACTGAAGCTTTCTTT.

The chain recombines TRBV7-3 with TRBJ1-2; unclear D gene. Looked up from germline, CDR1 is SGHTA and CDR2 is FQGTGA. Trimming left V 5 bases short and J 4 bases short, with 11 bases between. This CDR3 has 13 amino acids. The CDR3 reads CASSRNPGYGYTF. CDR3 sequence (DNA): TGTGCCAGCAGCCGTAATCCAGGCTATGGCTACACCTTC.

Here the CDR3 reads CASSGQGSNQPQHF. The CDR3 nucleotides read TGTGCCAGCAGTGGACAGGGGAGCAATCAGCCCCAGCATTTT. The chain has TRBV7-2 and TRBJ1-5; 9 nucleotides match TRBD1. Germline CDR1 is SGHTA and CDR2 is FQGNSA. The trim removed 6 bases at V and 1 base at J, leaving 1 base unmatched. CDR3 length: 14 residues.

This sequence joins TRBV6-5 and TRBJ1-3, with D uncertain. This CDR3 region has 15 residues. From germline, CDR1 is MNHEY and CDR2 SVGAGI. Trimming pared 6 bases from V and 0 bases from J, leaving 12 bases between. CDR3 in DNA: TGTGCCAGCAGACCCGAGGGCGCCTCTGGAAACACCATATATTTT. Encoded protein: CASRPEGASGNTIYF.

This chain connects TRBV2 to TRBJ2-3, with a weak D call TRBD1 (6 bases). V lost 6 bases and J 1 base, leaving 17 bases between the germline ends. Germline-derived CDR1 and CDR2 are SNHLY and FYNNEI. The CDR3 is made up of 16 amino acids. The CDR3 spells CASRVQGRIRTDTQYF. The CDR3 DNA reads as TGTGCCAGCAGAGTACAGGGACGCATCCGCACAGATACGCAGTATTTT.

This clone was seen a few times. V and J are TRBV27 and TRBJ1-2; possibly TRBD1 for D (5 bases). The CDR3 runs 14 residues. V was pared by 0 bases and J by 7 bases, with 12 bases between. In germline, CDR1 is MNHEY, CDR2 SMNVEV (reference sequence). CDR3 in DNA: TGTGCCAGCAGTTTATCGGTAGGGGTTCCTGGCTACACCTTC. Protein sequence: CASSLSVGVPGYTF.

This clone was seen ten or more times. The chain is built from TRBV5-4 and TRBJ1-3; TRBD1 is a possible D gene (5 bases). V lost 4 bases and J lost 3, with 5 bases in between. This CDR3 has 12 amino acids. Germline V CDR1 and CDR2: SGHNT, YYREEE (reference sequence). The CDR3 sequence: CASSQGGNTIYF. The DNA for the CDR3 is TGTGCCAGCAGCCAGGGTGGAAACACCATATATTTT. Full variable domain (missing parts from reference TRBV5-4 and TRBJ1-3): ETGVTQSPTHLIKTRGQQVTLRCSSQSGHNTVSWYQQALGQGPQFIFQYYREEENGRGNFPPRFSGLQFPNYSSELNVNALELDDSALYLCASSQGGNTIYFGEGSWLTVV.

This clone came up once. V is TRBV25-1 and J is TRBJ2-5; D ambiguous. Germline V gene lookup returns CDR1 MGHDK and CDR2 SYGVNS. The CDR3 consists of 14 residues. Between the trimmed V and J ends, which lost 2 bases and 5 bases, there was a span of 12 bases. CDR3 coding DNA: TGTGCCAGCAGTGAAAGGCAGGTCAAGGAGACCCAGTACTTC. Translating gives CASSERQVKETQYF.

This chain links TRBV9 with TRBJ1-1; the D is unclear. The CDR3 is made up of 10 amino acids. Trimming left V 3 bases short and J 9 bases short, with 6 bases between. The germline CDR1 and CDR2 sequences are SGDLS and YYNGEE. The CDR3 loop reads CASSETKAFF. CDR3 coding DNA: TGTGCCAGCAGCGAGACAAAAGCTTTCTTT. Supplemented by reference TRBV9 and TRBJ1-1, the full variable domain reads DSGVTQTPKHLITATGQRVTLRCSPRSGDLSVYWYQQSLDQGLQFLIQYYNGEERAKGNILERFSAQQFPDLHSELNLSSLELGDSALYFCASSETKAFFGQGTRLTVV.

This chain connects TRBV4-1 to TRBJ1-2; 7 nucleotides agree with TRBD1. This CDR3 is built from 15 residues. The germline V gene encodes CDR1 MGHRA and CDR2 YSYEKL. With 2 bases clipped from V and 6 bases from J, the junction kept 9 bases outside the gene matches. CDR3 coding DNA: TGCGCCAGCAGCCAATCCTACAGGGGATTTGATGGCTACACCTTC. Protein sequence: CASSQSYRGFDGYTF.

The V call is TRBV20-1, the J call TRBJ2-7; D might be TRBD1 (5 bases). V was pared by 3 bases and J by 5 bases, with 8 bases between. This CDR3 contains 11 residues. CDR1 is DFQATT, CDR2 SNEGSKA, per germline (reference sequence). The CDR3 DNA reads TGCAGTGCTAGCAGGGTCCACGAGCAGTACTTC. Translation: CSASRVHEQYF.